A selection of T cell receptor beta chains follows, all from one sample in a study of Ad26.COV2.S vaccination and SARS-CoV-2 variants. Profiling relied on immunoSEQ multiplex PCR, and the TCRdb table lists in-frame clones only, not all of them. In the table there are about 480,000 clones, around 90% of which are singletons. The specimen was peripheral blood, collected in a trial of Ad26.COV2.S vaccine versus placebo. The receptors originated from a person between 18 and 59 years old who received the Ad26.COV2.S COVID-19 vaccine or a placebo. CDR3s include the opening cysteine and the closing phenylalanine or tryptophan. Each record gives: V gene, J gene, D gene, clone size, CDR3 length, CDR3 DNA, CDR3 protein. The D gene is left open where the match is weak. A clone size is listed for some rows: how often the clone was seen (once, few, many), or a class if it is expanded.

V: TRBV27
J: TRBJ2-2
D: -
size: -
length: 16
DNA: TGTGCCAGCAGTTCCTTTCAGGGGGGTTGGACCGGGGAGCTGTTTTTT
CDR3: CASSSFQGGWTGELFF

V: TRBV9
J: TRBJ2-2
D: -
size: -
length: 16
DNA: TGTGCCAGCAGCCCACGGACCTTGGGGGGCACCGGGGAGCTGTTTTTT
CDR3: CASSPRTLGGTGELFF

V: TRBV19
J: TRBJ2-7
D: -
size: -
length: 15
DNA: TGTGCCAGTAGTTTTGGTAGGGGCCCTCGGGACGAGCAGTACTTC
CDR3: CASSFGRGPRDEQYF

V: TRBV7-8
J: TRBJ1-5
D: -
size: -
length: 12
DNA: TGTGCCAGCAGCGGGCAGGAGCAGCCCCAGCATTTT
CDR3: CASSGQEQPQHF

V: TRBV9
J: TRBJ1-3
D: -
size: -
length: 14
DNA: TGTGCCAGCAGCGTAGGAGGGACTGGAAACACCATATATTTT
CDR3: CASSVGGTGNTIYF

V: TRBV9
J: TRBJ2-2
D: TRBD2
size: -
length: 19
DNA: TGTGCCAGCAGCGGGGGACTAGCGGGAGGTCCCCGAGGAACCGGGGAGCTGTTTTTT
CDR3: CASSGGLAGGPRGTGELFF

V: TRBV4-2
J: TRBJ1-4
D: TRBD1
size: -
length: 16
DNA: TGTGCCAGCAGCCAAGATTCCGGGACAGGGGATGAAAAACTGTTTTTT
CDR3: CASSQDSGTGDEKLFF

V: TRBV11-3
J: TRBJ2-1
D: TRBD1
size: once
length: 16
DNA: TGTGCCAGCAGCTCGGACAGGGGGCTTTCCTACAATGAGCAGTTCTTC
CDR3: CASSSDRGLSYNEQFF

V: TRBV6-5
J: TRBJ1-5
D: TRBD1
size: many
length: 15
DNA: TGTGCCAGCCGACAGGGAGGAAGGAGCAATCAGCCCCAGCATTTT
CDR3: CASRQGGRSNQPQHF

V: TRBV4-3
J: TRBJ2-5
D: TRBD2
size: -
length: 17
DNA: TGCGCCAGCAGCCCCGGACTAGCGGGGGGGGTCCAAGAGACCCAGTACTTC
CDR3: CASSPGLAGGVQETQYF

V: TRBV5-1
J: TRBJ2-5
D: TRBD1
size: once
length: 14
DNA: TGCGCCAGCAGCTTTGAGACAGGGGGAGAGACCCAGTACTTC
CDR3: CASSFETGGETQYF

V: TRBV30
J: TRBJ1-2
D: -
size: -
length: 12
DNA: TGTGCCTGGAGACAGGGAAGTAGTGGCTACACCTTC
CDR3: CAWRQGSSGYTF

V: TRBV5-4
J: TRBJ2-7
D: -
size: -
length: 14
DNA: TGTGCCAGCAGCTTGGACGCAGTCACCTACGAGCAGTACTTC
CDR3: CASSLDAVTYEQYF

V: TRBV2
J: TRBJ2-7
D: -
size: -
length: 11
DNA: TGTGCCAGCAGGCGAATTGGCGAGCAGTACTTC
CDR3: CASRRIGEQYF

V: TRBV4-2
J: TRBJ2-1
D: -
size: -
length: 15
DNA: TGTGCCAGCAGCCAAGCCAGCGGAGCCCCCAATGAGCAGTTCTTC
CDR3: CASSQASGAPNEQFF

V: TRBV13
J: TRBJ2-2
D: TRBD2
size: -
length: 18
DNA: TGTGCCAGCAGCTTTCGGATCGGGACTAGCGGAGCAACCGGGGAGCTGTTTTTT
CDR3: CASSFRIGTSGATGELFF

V: TRBV27
J: TRBJ2-1
D: -
size: -
length: 13
DNA: TGTGCCAGCAGTGAAAGCTCCTACAATGAGCAGTTCTTC
CDR3: CASSESSYNEQFF

V: TRBV27
J: TRBJ2-7
D: TRBD1
size: -
length: 15
DNA: TGTGCCAGCAGTCTCACCGGGACAGGGAACTACGAGCAGTACTTC
CDR3: CASSLTGTGNYEQYF

V: TRBV7-2
J: TRBJ2-3
D: -
size: -
length: 14
DNA: TGTGCCAGCAGCTTTCTGGGGGACACAGATACGCAGTATTTT
CDR3: CASSFLGDTDTQYF

V: TRBV28
J: TRBJ2-7
D: TRBD2
size: -
length: 14
DNA: TGTGCCAGCAGGGGGGGACTAGTGACCTACGAGCAGTACTTC
CDR3: CASRGGLVTYEQYF

V: TRBV19
J: TRBJ1-5
D: -
size: -
length: 18
DNA: TGTGCCAGTAGTATAGGATTCCAGGGGATGTCAAGCAATCAGCCCCAGCATTTT
CDR3: CASSIGFQGMSSNQPQHF

V: TRBV10-3
J: TRBJ1-3
D: -
size: -
length: 13
DNA: TGTGCCATCAACTCTCTATCTGGAAACACCATATATTTT
CDR3: CAINSLSGNTIYF

V: TRBV5-4
J: TRBJ1-2
D: -
size: -
length: 15
DNA: TGTGCCAGCAGCTTGGTAGGGGGGGCCGGCTATGGCTACACCTTC
CDR3: CASSLVGGAGYGYTF

V: TRBV3-1/TRBV3-2
J: TRBJ2-5
D: TRBD2
size: -
length: 15
DNA: TGTGCCAGCAGCCCAGGCGGGAGGCCTCGGGAGACCCAGTACTTC
CDR3: CASSPGGRPRETQYF

V: TRBV7-3
J: TRBJ1-5
D: -
size: -
length: 13
DNA: TGTGCCAGCAGCCCTACGGTCGATCAGCCCCAGCATTTT
CDR3: CASSPTVDQPQHF

V: TRBV18
J: TRBJ2-2
D: TRBD2
size: -
length: 16
DNA: TGTGCCAGCTCACCAGGTTGGCGGGAGGACACCGGGGAGCTGTTTTTT
CDR3: CASSPGWREDTGELFF

V: TRBV6-5
J: TRBJ1-2
D: -
size: -
length: 11
DNA: TGTGCCAGCAGTTATAGGGGTGGCTACACCTTC
CDR3: CASSYRGGYTF

V: TRBV28
J: TRBJ2-1
D: -
size: -
length: 17
DNA: TGTGCCAGCAGTTCCTCATCCGGCCGGCAGGGTTACACTGAGCAGTTCTTC
CDR3: CASSSSSGRQGYTEQFF

V: TRBV2
J: TRBJ2-2
D: -
size: few
length: 14
DNA: TGTGCCAGCAGGAAAGCCGCCAACACCGGGGAGCTGTTTTTT
CDR3: CASRKAANTGELFF

V: TRBV7-7
J: TRBJ2-7
D: -
size: -
length: 15
DNA: TGTGCCAGCAGCTTATCAGTAGGGAGCTCCTACGAGCAGTACTTC
CDR3: CASSLSVGSSYEQYF

V: TRBV29-1
J: TRBJ1-2
D: TRBD1
size: -
length: 13
DNA: TGCAGCGTCTACGGTACAGGGGCCAATGGCTACACCTTC
CDR3: CSVYGTGANGYTF

V: TRBV7-8
J: TRBJ1-1
D: -
size: -
length: 11
DNA: TGTGCCAGCAGGGGGGGGACTGAAGCTTTCTTT
CDR3: CASRGGTEAFF

V: TRBV6-2/TRBV6-3
J: TRBJ2-3
D: TRBD2
size: -
length: 16
DNA: TGTGCCAGCACCCCGGGACTAGCGGGATTCTACGATACGCAGTATTTT
CDR3: CASTPGLAGFYDTQYF

V: TRBV7-6
J: TRBJ2-1
D: TRBD2
size: medium-sized
length: 14
DNA: TGTGCCAGCAGCTCTAGCGGGACCTACAATGAGCAGTTCTTC
CDR3: CASSSSGTYNEQFF

V: TRBV15
J: TRBJ2-1
D: TRBD2
size: once
length: 18
DNA: TGTGCCACCAGCAGCGCTAGCGGGAGTAGGGATTACTACAATGAGCAGTTCTTC
CDR3: CATSSASGSRDYYNEQFF

V: TRBV9
J: TRBJ2-1
D: -
size: -
length: 13
DNA: TGTGCCAGCACGATGGGGGGCTACAATGAGCAGTTCTTC
CDR3: CASTMGGYNEQFF